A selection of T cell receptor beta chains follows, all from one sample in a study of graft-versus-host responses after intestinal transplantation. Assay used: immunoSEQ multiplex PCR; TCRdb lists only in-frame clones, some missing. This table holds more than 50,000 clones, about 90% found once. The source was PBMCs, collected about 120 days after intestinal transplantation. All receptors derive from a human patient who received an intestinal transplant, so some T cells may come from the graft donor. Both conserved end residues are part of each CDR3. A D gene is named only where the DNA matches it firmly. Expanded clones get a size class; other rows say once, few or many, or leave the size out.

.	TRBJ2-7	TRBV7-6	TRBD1	CASSLIGGGSYEQYF	TGTGCCAGCAGCTTGATAGGGGGCGGCTCCTACGAGCAGTACTTC
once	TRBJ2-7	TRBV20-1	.	CSTASVGEQYF	TGCAGTACTGCTTCGGTAGGCGAGCAGTACTTC
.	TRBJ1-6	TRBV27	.	CASSSLTSGGYNSPLHF	TGTGCCAGCAGTTCCCTCACGTCCGGGGGATATAATTCACCCCTCCACTTT
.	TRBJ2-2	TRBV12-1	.	CASSEIPGLAGGTGELFF	TGTGCCAGCAGCGAAATCCCGGGACTAGCGGGGGGCACCGGGGAGCTGTTTTTT
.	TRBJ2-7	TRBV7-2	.	CASSLESSRTYEQYF	TGTGCCAGCAGCTTGGAGAGCTCACGAACCTACGAGCAGTACTTC
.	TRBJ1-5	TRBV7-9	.	CASSPGSQPQHF	TGTGCCAGCAGCCCCGGTAGTCAGCCCCAGCATTTT
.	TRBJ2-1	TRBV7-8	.	CASSRSSASYNEQFF	TGTGCCAGCAGCAGATCTAGCGCATCCTACAATGAGCAGTTCTTC
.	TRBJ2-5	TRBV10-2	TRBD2	CASGQRGQETQYF	TGCGCCAGCGGCCAGCGGGGACAAGAGACCCAGTACTTC
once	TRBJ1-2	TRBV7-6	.	CASSLRGTNGYTF	TGTGCCAGCAGCTTACGTGGAACGAATGGCTACACCTTC
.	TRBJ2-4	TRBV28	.	CASSLSARPLLLAKNIQYF	TGTGCCAGCAGTTTATCTGCACGCCCCCTGCTCCTAGCCAAAAACATTCAGTACTTC
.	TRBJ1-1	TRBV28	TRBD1	CASSYRQGLVTEALF	TGTGCCAGCAGTTACAGACAGGGGCTGGTTACTGAAGCTCTCTTT
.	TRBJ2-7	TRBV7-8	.	CASSQETNEQYF	TGTGCCAGCAGTCAAGAGACAAACGAGCAGTACTTC
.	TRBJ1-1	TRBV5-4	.	CASSYQGQIEAFF	TGTGCCAGCAGTTATCAGGGTCAGATTGAAGCTTTCTTT
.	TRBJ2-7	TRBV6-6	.	CASSRAPRYEQYF	TGTGCCAGCAGTAGGGCTCCCCGCTACGAGCAGTACTTC
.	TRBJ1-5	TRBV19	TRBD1	CASSIENTGEEQPQHF	TGTGCCAGTAGTATAGAGAACACAGGGGAGGAGCAGCCCCAGCATTTT
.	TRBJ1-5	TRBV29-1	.	CTALSALGNQPQHF	TGCACAGCATTATCGGCTTTGGGCAATCAGCCCCAGCATTTT
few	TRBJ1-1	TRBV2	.	CASRTGRGTEAFF	TGTGCCAGCAGAACGGGCAGGGGAACTGAAGCTTTCTTT
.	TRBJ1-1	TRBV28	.	CASSDAEAFF	TGTGCCAGCAGTGACGCTGAAGCTTTCTTT
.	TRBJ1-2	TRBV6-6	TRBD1	CASSKDRRVNYGYTF	TGTGCCAGCAGCAAGGACAGGAGGGTTAACTATGGCTACACCTTC
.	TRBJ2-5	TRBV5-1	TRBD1	CASRSRAGGALETQYF	TGCGCCAGCAGGTCCCGAGCAGGGGGCGCTTTGGAGACCCAGTACTTC
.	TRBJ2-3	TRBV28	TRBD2	CASRRTSLSQYF	TGTGCCAGCAGAAGGACTAGTTTGTCGCAGTATTTT
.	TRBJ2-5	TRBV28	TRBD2	CASSPSGLAKKETQYF	TGTGCCAGCAGTCCGTCCGGACTAGCGAAAAAAGAGACCCAGTACTTC
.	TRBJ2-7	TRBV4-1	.	CASSQHSGDYEQYF	TGCGCCAGCAGCCAACACTCGGGAGACTACGAGCAGTACTTC
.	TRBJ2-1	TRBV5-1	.	CASSLRAVLDEQFF	TGCGCCAGCAGCTTGAGGGCCGTACTCGATGAGCAGTTCTTC
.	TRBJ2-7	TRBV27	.	CASSFGSGYEQYF	TGTGCCAGCAGTTTCGGGTCCGGCTACGAGCAGTACTTC
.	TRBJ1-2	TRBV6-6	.	CASSTTGYYGYTF	TGTGCCAGCAGTACCACAGGATATTACGGCTACACCTTC
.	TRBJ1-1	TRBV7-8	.	CASSLVGRRAFF	TGTGCCAGCAGCTTAGTAGGGCGAAGAGCTTTCTTT
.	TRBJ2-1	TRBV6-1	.	CASVAQGKQFF	TGTGCCAGTGTTGCACAGGGTAAGCAGTTCTTC
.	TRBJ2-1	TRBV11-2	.	CASSSRYLRREQFF	TGTGCCAGCAGCTCCCGGTACCTTAGGCGTGAGCAGTTCTTC
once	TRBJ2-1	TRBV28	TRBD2	CASRAGGWPYNEQFF	TGTGCCAGCAGGGCCGGGGGGTGGCCCTACAATGAGCAGTTCTTC
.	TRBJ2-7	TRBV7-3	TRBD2	CARRWAGAYEQYF	TGTGCCAGGCGATGGGCGGGAGCCTACGAGCAGTACTTC
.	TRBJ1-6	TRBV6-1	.	CASSFQDSPLHF	TGTGCCAGCAGTTTCCAGGATTCACCCCTCCACTTT
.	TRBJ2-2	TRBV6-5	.	CASSNRVSNTGELFF	TGTGCCAGCAGCAACAGGGTTTCGAACACCGGGGAGCTGTTTTTT
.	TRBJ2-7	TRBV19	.	CASSMAAGWIYEQYF	TGTGCCAGTAGTATGGCGGCAGGGTGGATCTACGAGCAGTACTTC
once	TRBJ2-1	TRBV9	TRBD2	CASSTAGNSYNEQFF	TGTGCCAGCAGCACAGCGGGAAACTCCTACAATGAGCAGTTCTTC
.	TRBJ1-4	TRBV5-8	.	CASSLRPGGEKLFF	TGTGCCAGCAGCTTGAGGCCCGGCGGTGAAAAACTGTTTTTT
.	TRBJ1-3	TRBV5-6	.	CASSWDLDGSSGNTIYF	TGTGCCAGCAGTTGGGACTTGGACGGGAGCTCTGGAAACACCATATATTTT
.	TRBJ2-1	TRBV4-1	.	CASSARDNEQFF	TGCGCCAGCAGCGCCAGGGACAATGAGCAGTTCTTC
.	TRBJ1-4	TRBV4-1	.	CASSLARGEKLFF	TGCGCCAGCAGTCTGGCCAGGGGTGAAAAACTGTTTTTT
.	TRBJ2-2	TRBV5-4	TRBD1	CASSPGQPNTGELFF	TGTGCCAGCAGCCCGGGACAGCCAAACACCGGGGAGCTGTTTTTT
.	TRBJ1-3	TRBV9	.	CASSVTGYSGNTIYF	TGTGCCAGCAGCGTTACAGGCTACTCTGGAAACACCATATATTTT
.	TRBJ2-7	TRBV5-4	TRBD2	CASSWAGGAYEQYF	TGTGCCAGCAGCTGGGCGGGGGGCGCCTACGAGCAGTACTTC
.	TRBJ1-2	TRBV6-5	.	CASSYSLGTSVYGYTF	TGTGCCAGCAGTTACTCGCTCGGGACAAGCGTCTATGGCTACACCTTC
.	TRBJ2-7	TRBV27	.	CASSLGQTSSYEQYF	TGTGCCAGCAGCCTCGGACAGACGAGCTCCTACGAGCAGTACTTC
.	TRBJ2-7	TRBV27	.	CASSLAGFVYEQYF	TGTGCCAGCAGTTTAGCGGGGTTCGTATACGAGCAGTACTTC
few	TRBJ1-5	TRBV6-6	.	CASSRPGDSNQPQHF	TGTGCCAGCAGTCGACCAGGGGATAGCAATCAGCCCCAGCATTTT
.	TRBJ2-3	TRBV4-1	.	CASSQRGLRTDTQYF	TGCGCCAGCAGCCAAAGAGGCCTCCGCACAGATACGCAGTATTTT
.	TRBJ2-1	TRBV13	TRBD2	CASSSPSGRANEQFF	TGTGCCAGCAGCTCCCCTAGCGGGAGGGCCAATGAGCAGTTCTTC
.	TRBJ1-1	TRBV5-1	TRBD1	CASSQGQGAAEAFF	TGCGCCAGCAGCCAGGGACAGGGGGCGGCTGAAGCTTTCTTT
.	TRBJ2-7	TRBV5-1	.	CASSLVLGYPSYEQYF	TGCGCCAGCAGCTTGGTGTTGGGATACCCCTCCTACGAGCAGTACTTC